This TCR beta chain stems from a study of T cell clonality in common variable immunodeficiency. Produced via immunoSEQ multiplex PCR; TCRdb's table is partial and in-frame only. This sample shows more than 30,000 clones and no singletons; approximately 3.2% rests with the ten largest. Per the germline V gene, CDR1 is SGHDN and CDR2 is FVKESK. CDR3 length equals 15 residues. Trimming took 2 bases from V and 6 from J; bases not matched to a gene: 9. There are many counts of this clone. Read coverage stops 3 residues before the CDR3 terminus; the germline J gene supplies the remainder. The source of this sequence is a person aged 18 to 70 in good health. The V gene is TRBV14, the J gene TRBJ2-7; TRBD2 aligns across 8 bases. Sequencing used peripheral blood mononuclear cells. CDR3 bases read: TGTGCCAGCAGCCAAATAAGCGGGAGCTTGGGCGAG. It translates to CASSQISGSLGE. The full CDR3 is CASSQISGSLGEQYF.